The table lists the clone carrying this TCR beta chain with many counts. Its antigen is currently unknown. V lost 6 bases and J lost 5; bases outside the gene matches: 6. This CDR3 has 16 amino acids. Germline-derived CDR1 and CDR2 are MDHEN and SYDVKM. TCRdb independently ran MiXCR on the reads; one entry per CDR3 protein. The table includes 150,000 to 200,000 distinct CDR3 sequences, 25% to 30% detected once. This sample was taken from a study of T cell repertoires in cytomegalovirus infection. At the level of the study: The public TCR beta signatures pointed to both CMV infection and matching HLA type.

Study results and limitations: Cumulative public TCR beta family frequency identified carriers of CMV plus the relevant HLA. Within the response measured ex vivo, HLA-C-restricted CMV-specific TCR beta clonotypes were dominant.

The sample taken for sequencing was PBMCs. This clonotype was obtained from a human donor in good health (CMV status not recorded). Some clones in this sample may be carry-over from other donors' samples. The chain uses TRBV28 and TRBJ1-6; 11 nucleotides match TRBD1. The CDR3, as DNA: TGTGCCAGCAGCGAAGGACAGGGGGCTGATAATTCACCCCTCCACTTT. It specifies CASSEGQGADNSPLHF. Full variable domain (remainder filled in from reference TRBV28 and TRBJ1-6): DVKVTQSSRYLVKRTGEKVFLECVQDMDHENMFWYRQDPGLGLRLIYFSYDVKMKEKGDIPEGYSVSREKKERFSLILESASTNQTSMYLCASSEGQGADNSPLHFGNGTRLTVT.